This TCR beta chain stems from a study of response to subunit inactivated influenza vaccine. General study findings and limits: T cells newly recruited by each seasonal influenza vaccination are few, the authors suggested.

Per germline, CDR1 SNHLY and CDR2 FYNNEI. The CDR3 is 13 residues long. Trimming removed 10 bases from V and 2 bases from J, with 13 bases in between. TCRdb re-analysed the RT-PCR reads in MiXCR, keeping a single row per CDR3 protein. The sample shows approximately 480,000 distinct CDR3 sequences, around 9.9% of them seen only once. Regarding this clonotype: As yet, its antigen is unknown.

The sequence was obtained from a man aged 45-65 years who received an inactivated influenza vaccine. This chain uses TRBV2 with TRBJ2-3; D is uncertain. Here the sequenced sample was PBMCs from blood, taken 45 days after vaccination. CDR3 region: CAINEQFTDTQYF. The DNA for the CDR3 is TGTGCCATCAACGAACAGTTCACAGATACGCAGTATTTT.